The rows below give T cell receptor beta chains drawn from one sample of a study of shared T cell receptors in the human thymus. Here immunoSEQ multiplex PCR was the method, and the copy in TCRdb shows in-frame clones only, minus some. This sample carries more than 550,000 clones, approximately 87% of them seen once, and the ten largest clones take 0.0094%. These data also formed part of another study, on human thymus T cells.

Sequenced input: thymocytes. All receptors derive from a boy under two years old with a congenital heart defect. The CDR3 runs from the conserved cysteine through the conserved F or W. A D gene is named only where the DNA matches it firmly.

v_gene: TRBV25-1
j_gene: TRBJ2-7
d_gene: -
CDR3nt: TGTGCCAGCAGGACGTCGGGAACACACAACTACGAGCAGTACTTC
CDR3aa: CASRTSGTHNYEQYF

v_gene: TRBV27
j_gene: TRBJ1-5
d_gene: TRBD1
CDR3nt: TGTGCCAGCAGTCTCGGACAGGGCAATCAGCCCCAGCATTTT
CDR3aa: CASSLGQGNQPQHF

v_gene: TRBV4-2
j_gene: TRBJ2-2
d_gene: TRBD2
CDR3nt: TGTGCCAGCAGCCAAGTGTCTAGCGGCCTTGACACCGGGGAGCTGTTTTTT
CDR3aa: CASSQVSSGLDTGELFF

v_gene: TRBV6-1
j_gene: TRBJ1-5
d_gene: -
CDR3nt: TGTGCCAGCAGTGAAGATAACAACCAAACCTTCCTGTTTCAGCCCCAGCATTTT
CDR3aa: CASSEDNNQTFLFQPQHF

v_gene: TRBV19
j_gene: TRBJ1-5
d_gene: -
CDR3nt: TGTGCCAGCCGGGGGGGTACTGATCAGCCCCAGCATTTT
CDR3aa: CASRGGTDQPQHF

v_gene: TRBV28
j_gene: TRBJ2-7
d_gene: -
CDR3nt: TGTGCCAGCAGTTGGGGGGACTACGAGCAGTACTTC
CDR3aa: CASSWGDYEQYF

v_gene: TRBV14
j_gene: TRBJ2-5
d_gene: -
CDR3nt: TGTGCCAGCAGCGAACAGGGCCAGGAGCAAGAGACCCAGTACTTC
CDR3aa: CASSEQGQEQETQYF

v_gene: TRBV14
j_gene: TRBJ2-7
d_gene: -
CDR3nt: TGTGCCAGCAGCCAGGCCGGGAACGTTTACGAGCAGTACTTC
CDR3aa: CASSQAGNVYEQYF

v_gene: TRBV4-3
j_gene: TRBJ2-3
d_gene: -
CDR3nt: TGCGCCAGCAGCCAAGATTCTACAGAACCTACCACAGATACGCAGTATTTT
CDR3aa: CASSQDSTEPTTDTQYF

v_gene: TRBV13
j_gene: TRBJ2-5
d_gene: -
CDR3nt: TGTGCCAGCAGCTTAGGGCCAACACTACTCCAAGAGACCCAGTACTTC
CDR3aa: CASSLGPTLLQETQYF

v_gene: TRBV12-5
j_gene: TRBJ2-3
d_gene: TRBD1
CDR3nt: TGTGCTAGTGGTTCTTCCGACAGGGCGACCCCAGATACGCAGTATTTT
CDR3aa: CASGSSDRATPDTQYF

v_gene: TRBV9
j_gene: TRBJ2-3
d_gene: -
CDR3nt: TGTGCCAGCAGCGTAGCTCGGGACACAGATACGCAGTATTTT
CDR3aa: CASSVARDTDTQYF

v_gene: TRBV7-6
j_gene: TRBJ1-4
d_gene: -
CDR3nt: TGTGCCAGCAGCTTCGCAGGGGCCGCAACTAATGAAAAACTGTTTTTT
CDR3aa: CASSFAGAATNEKLFF

v_gene: TRBV28
j_gene: TRBJ1-4
d_gene: TRBD1
CDR3nt: TGTGCCAGCAGTCGGACAGGGCCTCCCCCAACTAATGAAAAACTGTTTTTT
CDR3aa: CASSRTGPPPTNEKLFF

v_gene: TRBV11-2
j_gene: TRBJ2-4
d_gene: -
CDR3nt: TGTGCCAGCAGCTCACTCGTGGGCAGCCCGCGGGGTAGGAACATTCAGTACTTC
CDR3aa: CASSSLVGSPRGRNIQYF

v_gene: TRBV19
j_gene: TRBJ2-7
d_gene: TRBD1
CDR3nt: TGTGCCAGTAGTACCCCGCGGGACAGGGGGTACGAGCAGTACTTC
CDR3aa: CASSTPRDRGYEQYF